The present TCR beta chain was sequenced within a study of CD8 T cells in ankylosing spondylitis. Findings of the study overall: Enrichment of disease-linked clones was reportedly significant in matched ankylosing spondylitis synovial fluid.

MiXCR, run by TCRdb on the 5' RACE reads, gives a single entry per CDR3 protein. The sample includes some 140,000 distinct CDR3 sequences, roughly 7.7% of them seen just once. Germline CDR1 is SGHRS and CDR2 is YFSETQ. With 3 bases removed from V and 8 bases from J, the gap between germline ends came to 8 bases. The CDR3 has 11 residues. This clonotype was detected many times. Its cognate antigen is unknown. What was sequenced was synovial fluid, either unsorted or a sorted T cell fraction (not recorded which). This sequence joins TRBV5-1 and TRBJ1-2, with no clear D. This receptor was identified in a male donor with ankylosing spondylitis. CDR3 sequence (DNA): TGCGCCAGCAGCTCACAGTTCGGCTACACCTTC. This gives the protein CASSSQFGYTF.